The entry below describes one T cell receptor beta chain. Its antigen is currently unknown. 13 Jbeta primers and 60 Vbeta primers were used for the PCR. Measured with immunoSEQ multiplex PCR; TCRdb has only the in-frame clones, and not every one. This sample's table has fewer than 110,000 clones. The germline gives CDR1 LNHNV, CDR2 YYDKDF (reference sequence). This CDR3 region has 16 residues. With 0 bases clipped from V and 1 base from J, the junction kept 2 bases outside the gene matches. This specimen comes from a study of cytomegalovirus exposure and HLA in healthy donors. Study conclusions and caveats: Most subjects' HLA-A and HLA-B alleles were reportedly predicted from TCR beta sequences. DRB1 showed the most TCR associations and HLA-C the fewest in a later analysis, as rates varied by HLA locus. Most TCR sequences were seen very rarely across donors, but some public TCRs occurred in many. Later genetic work tied a missense DCLRE1C variant to beta-chain V and J trimming.

This receptor was taken from a middle-aged man in good health and CMV-seronegative. The source material was PBMCs. The chain carries TRBV15 and TRBJ1-5; 8 nucleotides match TRBD1. The CDR3 is CATSRDTGGSNQPQHF. The CDR3 nucleotides are TGTGCCACCAGCAGAGATACAGGGGGAAGCAATCAGCCCCAGCATTTT.